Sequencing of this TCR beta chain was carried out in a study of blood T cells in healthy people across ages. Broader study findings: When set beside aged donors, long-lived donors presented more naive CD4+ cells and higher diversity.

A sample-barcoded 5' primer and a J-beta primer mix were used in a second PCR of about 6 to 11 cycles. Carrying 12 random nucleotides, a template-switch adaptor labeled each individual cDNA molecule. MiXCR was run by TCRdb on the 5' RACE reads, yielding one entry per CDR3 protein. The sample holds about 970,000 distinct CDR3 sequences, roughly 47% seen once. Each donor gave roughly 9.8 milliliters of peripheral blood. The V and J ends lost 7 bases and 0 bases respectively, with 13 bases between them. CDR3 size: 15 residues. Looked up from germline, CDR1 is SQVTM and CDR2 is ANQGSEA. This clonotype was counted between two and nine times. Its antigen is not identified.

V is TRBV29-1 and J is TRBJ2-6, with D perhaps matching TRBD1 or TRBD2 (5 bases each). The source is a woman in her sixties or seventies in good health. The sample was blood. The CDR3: CSAGTSISGANVLTF. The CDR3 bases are TGCAGCGCCGGGACCTCAATCTCTGGGGCCAACGTCCTGACTTTC. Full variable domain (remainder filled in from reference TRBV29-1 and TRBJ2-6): SAVISQKPSRDICQRGTSLTIQCQVDSQVTMMFWYRQQPGQSLTLIATANQGSEATYESGFVIDKFPISRPNLTFSTLTVSNMSPEDSSIYLCSAGTSISGANVLTFGAGSRLTVL.